These 7 T cell receptor beta chains were all obtained from the same sample, sequenced in a study of blood T cell repertoires in COVID-19. The repertoire was sequenced with immunoSEQ multiplex PCR; TCRdb's copy has only in-frame clones and lacks some. The data show some 110,000 clones, 60% to 85% seen once. The source material was peripheral blood. These receptor sequences come from an older man with acute or convalescent COVID-19.

The rearrangement links TRBV27 to TRBJ1-5; a weak D match, TRBD1 (5 bases). The germline CDR1 and CDR2 sequences are MNHEY and SMNVEV (reference sequence). The CDR3 has 16 residues. V was clipped by 3 bases and J by 2 bases, with 14 bases between them. CDR3 sequence reads: CASSFSGVVRNQPQHF. CDR3 sequence (DNA): TGTGCCAGCAGTTTTTCGGGGGTTGTTCGCAATCAGCCCCAGCATTTT.

This chain joins TRBV19 and TRBJ2-7; the match to TRBD1 covers 9 bases. CDR1 is LNHDA and CDR2 is SQIVND in the germline V gene (reference sequence). J was trimmed by 3 bases and V by 5 bases; bases with no gene match: 5. The CDR3 has 14 residues. The CDR3 protein is CASSSGTGNYEQYF. In nucleotides, the CDR3 is TGTGCCAGTAGTTCCGGGACAGGGAACTACGAGCAGTACTTC.

The chain employs TRBV3-1 (or the pseudogene TRBV3-2) and TRBJ2-7; D is possibly TRBD2 (5 bases). The CDR3 runs 15 residues. Germline CDR1 LGHDT, CDR2 YNNKEL (reference sequence). Trimming took off 4 bases at V and 2 bases at J, with 15 bases between the two ends. The CDR3 bases are TGTGCCAGCAGCCTACAAAACGGGATTACCTACGAGCAGTACTTC. Translated: CASSLQNGITYEQYF.

In regard to this clone: Other nucleotide sequences from this sample produce the same CDR3. The J gene is TRBJ2-7, the V gene TRBV7-2; D may be TRBD1 (5 bases). CDR1 SGHTA and CDR2 FQGNSA come from the germline V gene. The V end lost 3 bases, the J end lost 2 bases, and 8 bases lay between the germline ends. The CDR3 totals 13 residues. The CDR3 reads CASSFDRTYEQYF. The CDR3 DNA is TGTGCCAGCAGCTTCGACAGAACCTACGAGCAGTACTTC.

This clone came up a few times. The rearrangement uses TRBV18 and TRBJ1-1; the D gene is possibly TRBD1 (6 bases). The CDR3 covers 12 residues. V was clipped by 8 bases and J by 4 bases, with 11 bases between them. Per the germline V gene, CDR1 is KGHSH and CDR2 is LQKENI. CDR3 residues: CASARGSTEAFF. The CDR3 DNA follows: TGTGCCAGCGCCAGGGGCAGCACTGAAGCTTTCTTT.

CDR3 sequence reads: CASSRRPPDTLNTEAFF. Here the CDR3 DNA reads TGCGCCAGCAGCCGCAGACCCCCGGACACTCTGAACACTGAAGCTTTCTTT. The chain couples TRBV4-1 to TRBJ1-1; a weak D match, TRBD1 (5 bases). Trimming took off 4 bases at V and 0 bases at J, with 18 bases between the two ends. Germline-derived CDR1 and CDR2 are MGHRA and YSYEKL. The length of the CDR3 is 17 residues.

The chain couples TRBV7-6 to TRBJ1-3; D uncertain. The CDR3 sequence is 15 residues long. Germline V lookup: CDR1 SGHVS, CDR2 FNYEAQ. The ends were cut back, 4 bases at V and 0 bases at J, with 10 bases in the middle. The CDR3 bases are TGTGCCAGCAGCTCCAACAGTTTCTCTGGAAACACCATATATTTT. Its translation: CASSSNSFSGNTIYF.